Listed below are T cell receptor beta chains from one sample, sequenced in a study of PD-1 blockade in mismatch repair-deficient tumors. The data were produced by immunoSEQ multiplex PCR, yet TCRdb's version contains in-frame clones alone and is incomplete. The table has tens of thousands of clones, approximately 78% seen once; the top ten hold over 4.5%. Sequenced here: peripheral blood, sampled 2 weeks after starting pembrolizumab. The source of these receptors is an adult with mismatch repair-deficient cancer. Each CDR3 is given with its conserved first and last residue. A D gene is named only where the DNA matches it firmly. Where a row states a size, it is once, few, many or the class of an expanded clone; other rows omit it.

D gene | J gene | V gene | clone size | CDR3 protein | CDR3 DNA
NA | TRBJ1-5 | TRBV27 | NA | CASSFEAGPGQPQHF | TGTGCCAGCAGTTTTGAGGCGGGTCCGGGTCAGCCCCAGCATTTT
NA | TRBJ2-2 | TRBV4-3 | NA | CASSPRSILGAGELFF | TGCGCCAGCAGCCCAAGATCGATACTAGGGGCGGGGGAGCTGTTTTTT
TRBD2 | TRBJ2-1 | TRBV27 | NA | CASSTSGRNVDEQFF | TGTGCCAGCAGTACTAGCGGGAGGAATGTCGATGAGCAGTTCTTC
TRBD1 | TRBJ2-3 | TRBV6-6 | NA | CASSLYRGREDTQYF | TGTGCCAGCAGCCTTTACAGGGGGCGCGAAGATACGCAGTATTTT
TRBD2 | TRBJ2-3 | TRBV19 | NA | CASSDAGANTDTQYF | TGTGCCAGTAGTGATGCGGGAGCGAACACAGATACGCAGTATTTT
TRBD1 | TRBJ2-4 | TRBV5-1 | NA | CASSPTDLTGVNIQYF | TGCGCCAGCAGCCCCACAGACCTGACAGGGGTGAACATTCAGTACTTC
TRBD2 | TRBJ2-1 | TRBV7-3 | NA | CASSLGLAGHNEQFF | TGTGCCAGCAGCCTGGGACTAGCGGGGCACAATGAGCAGTTCTTC
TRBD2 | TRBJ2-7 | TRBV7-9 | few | CASSSGRAYEQYF | TGTGCCAGCAGCAGCGGGAGGGCCTACGAGCAGTACTTC
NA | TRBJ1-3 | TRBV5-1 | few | CASTPGRASGNTIYF | TGCGCCAGCACCCCGGGACGGGCCTCTGGAAACACCATATATTTT
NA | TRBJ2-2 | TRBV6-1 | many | CASSERGLPNTGELFF | TGTGCCAGCAGTGAAAGGGGGTTACCGAACACCGGGGAGCTGTTTTTT
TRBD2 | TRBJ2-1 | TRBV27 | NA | CASSPTRLAGGNEQFF | TGTGCCAGCAGTCCTACGAGACTAGCGGGAGGAAATGAGCAGTTCTTC
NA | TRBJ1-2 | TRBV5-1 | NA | CASSLAGDEGYTF | TGCGCCAGCAGCTTGGCCGGAGATGAGGGCTACACCTTC
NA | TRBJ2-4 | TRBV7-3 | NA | CASSGGPDNIQYF | TGTGCCAGCAGCGGGGGACCAGACAACATTCAGTACTTC
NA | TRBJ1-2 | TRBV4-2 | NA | CASSQDTQVTF | TGTGCCAGCAGCCAAGATACCCAAGTCACCTTC
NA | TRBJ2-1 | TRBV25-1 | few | CASSSTDWFF | TGTGCCAGCAGTTCTACGGACTGGTTCTTC
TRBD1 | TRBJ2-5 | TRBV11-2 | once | CASSSGTGKQETQYF | TGTGCCAGCAGCTCCGGGACAGGGAAGCAAGAGACCCAGTACTTC
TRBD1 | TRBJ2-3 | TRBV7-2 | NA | CASSRDRGQDTQYF | TGTGCCAGCAGCCGGGACAGGGGGCAAGATACGCAGTATTTT
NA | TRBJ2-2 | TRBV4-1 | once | CASSRFTGELFF | TGCGCCAGCAGCCGCTTTACCGGGGAGCTGTTTTTT
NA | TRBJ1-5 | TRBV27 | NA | CASSPRGKDQPQHF | TGTGCCAGCAGTCCCCGGGGCAAAGATCAGCCCCAGCATTTT
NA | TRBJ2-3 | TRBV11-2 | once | CASSLAPRGTDTQYF | TGTGCCAGCAGCTTAGCCCCCCGGGGCACAGATACGCAGTATTTT
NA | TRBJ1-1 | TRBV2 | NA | CASSEVENTEAFF | TGTGCCAGCAGTGAAGTAGAGAACACTGAAGCTTTCTTT
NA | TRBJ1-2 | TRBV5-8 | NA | CASSVRQDNYGYTF | TGTGCCAGCAGCGTTCGACAGGATAACTATGGCTACACCTTC
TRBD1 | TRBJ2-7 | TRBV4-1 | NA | CASSQVPGQDSYEQYF | TGCGCCAGCAGCCAAGTTCCGGGACAGGACTCCTACGAGCAGTACTTC
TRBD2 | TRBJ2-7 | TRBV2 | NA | CASGAGGVLVEQYF | TGTGCCAGCGGGGCGGGAGGCGTCCTTGTCGAGCAGTACTTC
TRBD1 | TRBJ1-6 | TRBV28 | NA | CASSLLPGQHNSPLHF | TGTGCCAGCAGCCTACTCCCGGGACAGCATAATTCACCCCTCCACTTT
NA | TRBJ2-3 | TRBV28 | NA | CASSPGTSWGIDTQYF | TGTGCCAGCAGTCCCGGGACATCCTGGGGCATTGATACGCAGTATTTT
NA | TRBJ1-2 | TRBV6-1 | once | CASSEPTRSYYGYTF | TGTGCCAGCAGTGAACCCACCAGGTCGTACTATGGCTACACCTTC
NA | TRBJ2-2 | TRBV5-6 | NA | CASSPGGRGTGELFF | TGTGCCAGCAGCCCGGGGGGCAGGGGTACCGGGGAGCTGTTTTTT
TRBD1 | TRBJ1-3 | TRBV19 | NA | CASSIATGTGNTIYF | TGTGCCAGTAGTATAGCGACAGGGACGGGAAACACCATATATTTT